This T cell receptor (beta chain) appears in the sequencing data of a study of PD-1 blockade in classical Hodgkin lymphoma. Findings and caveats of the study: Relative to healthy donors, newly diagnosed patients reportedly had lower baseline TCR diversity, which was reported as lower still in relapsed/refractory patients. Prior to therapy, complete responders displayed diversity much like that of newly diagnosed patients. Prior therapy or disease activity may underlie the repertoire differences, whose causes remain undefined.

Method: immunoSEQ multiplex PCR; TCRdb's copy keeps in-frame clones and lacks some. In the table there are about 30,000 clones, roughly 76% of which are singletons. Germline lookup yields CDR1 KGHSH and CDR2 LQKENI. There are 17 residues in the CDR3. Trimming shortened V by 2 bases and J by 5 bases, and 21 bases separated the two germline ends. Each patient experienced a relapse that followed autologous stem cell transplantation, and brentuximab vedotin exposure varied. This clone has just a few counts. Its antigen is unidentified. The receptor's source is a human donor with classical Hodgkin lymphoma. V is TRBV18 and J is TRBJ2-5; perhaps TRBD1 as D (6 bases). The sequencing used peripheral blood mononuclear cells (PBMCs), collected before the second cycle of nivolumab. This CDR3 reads CASSPSRQGKIGETQYF. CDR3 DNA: TGTGCCAGCTCACCATCACGCCAGGGGAAGATAGGCGAGACCCAGTACTTC.